This T cell receptor beta chain was observed in a study of cytomegalovirus exposure and HLA in healthy donors. Turning to the study itself: An earlier analysis found around 100 million unique TCR beta sequences from approximately 190 million T cells.

This cohort consisted of healthy bone marrow donors. The PCR employed 60 Vbeta primers together with 13 Jbeta primers. Libraries were prepared by immunoSEQ multiplex PCR; TCRdb keeps only in-frame clonotypes and omits some of them. The table lists 75,000 to 95,000 clones, around 66% of them singletons, with under 4% in the top ten. CDR1 and CDR2 from the germline V gene are GTSNPN and SVGIG (reference sequence). V gave up 2 bases and J gave up 7 bases, with 8 bases separating them. The CDR3 extends over 12 amino acids. Turning to this clone: What it recognizes is unknown.

General study results and limits: A previous analysis found most TCR beta V segments productive roughly 87% or roughly 30% of the time. Specificity for CMV antigens was confirmed in vitro for a few of the CMV-associated chains.

This TCR came from a man aged 30 to 39 in good health and CMV-seronegative. Material: PBMCs. The rearrangement joins TRBV30 to TRBJ1-4; no firm D call. CDR3 sequence: CAWSIRGEKLFF. CDR3 DNA: TGTGCCTGGAGTATACGCGGTGAAAAACTGTTTTTT.